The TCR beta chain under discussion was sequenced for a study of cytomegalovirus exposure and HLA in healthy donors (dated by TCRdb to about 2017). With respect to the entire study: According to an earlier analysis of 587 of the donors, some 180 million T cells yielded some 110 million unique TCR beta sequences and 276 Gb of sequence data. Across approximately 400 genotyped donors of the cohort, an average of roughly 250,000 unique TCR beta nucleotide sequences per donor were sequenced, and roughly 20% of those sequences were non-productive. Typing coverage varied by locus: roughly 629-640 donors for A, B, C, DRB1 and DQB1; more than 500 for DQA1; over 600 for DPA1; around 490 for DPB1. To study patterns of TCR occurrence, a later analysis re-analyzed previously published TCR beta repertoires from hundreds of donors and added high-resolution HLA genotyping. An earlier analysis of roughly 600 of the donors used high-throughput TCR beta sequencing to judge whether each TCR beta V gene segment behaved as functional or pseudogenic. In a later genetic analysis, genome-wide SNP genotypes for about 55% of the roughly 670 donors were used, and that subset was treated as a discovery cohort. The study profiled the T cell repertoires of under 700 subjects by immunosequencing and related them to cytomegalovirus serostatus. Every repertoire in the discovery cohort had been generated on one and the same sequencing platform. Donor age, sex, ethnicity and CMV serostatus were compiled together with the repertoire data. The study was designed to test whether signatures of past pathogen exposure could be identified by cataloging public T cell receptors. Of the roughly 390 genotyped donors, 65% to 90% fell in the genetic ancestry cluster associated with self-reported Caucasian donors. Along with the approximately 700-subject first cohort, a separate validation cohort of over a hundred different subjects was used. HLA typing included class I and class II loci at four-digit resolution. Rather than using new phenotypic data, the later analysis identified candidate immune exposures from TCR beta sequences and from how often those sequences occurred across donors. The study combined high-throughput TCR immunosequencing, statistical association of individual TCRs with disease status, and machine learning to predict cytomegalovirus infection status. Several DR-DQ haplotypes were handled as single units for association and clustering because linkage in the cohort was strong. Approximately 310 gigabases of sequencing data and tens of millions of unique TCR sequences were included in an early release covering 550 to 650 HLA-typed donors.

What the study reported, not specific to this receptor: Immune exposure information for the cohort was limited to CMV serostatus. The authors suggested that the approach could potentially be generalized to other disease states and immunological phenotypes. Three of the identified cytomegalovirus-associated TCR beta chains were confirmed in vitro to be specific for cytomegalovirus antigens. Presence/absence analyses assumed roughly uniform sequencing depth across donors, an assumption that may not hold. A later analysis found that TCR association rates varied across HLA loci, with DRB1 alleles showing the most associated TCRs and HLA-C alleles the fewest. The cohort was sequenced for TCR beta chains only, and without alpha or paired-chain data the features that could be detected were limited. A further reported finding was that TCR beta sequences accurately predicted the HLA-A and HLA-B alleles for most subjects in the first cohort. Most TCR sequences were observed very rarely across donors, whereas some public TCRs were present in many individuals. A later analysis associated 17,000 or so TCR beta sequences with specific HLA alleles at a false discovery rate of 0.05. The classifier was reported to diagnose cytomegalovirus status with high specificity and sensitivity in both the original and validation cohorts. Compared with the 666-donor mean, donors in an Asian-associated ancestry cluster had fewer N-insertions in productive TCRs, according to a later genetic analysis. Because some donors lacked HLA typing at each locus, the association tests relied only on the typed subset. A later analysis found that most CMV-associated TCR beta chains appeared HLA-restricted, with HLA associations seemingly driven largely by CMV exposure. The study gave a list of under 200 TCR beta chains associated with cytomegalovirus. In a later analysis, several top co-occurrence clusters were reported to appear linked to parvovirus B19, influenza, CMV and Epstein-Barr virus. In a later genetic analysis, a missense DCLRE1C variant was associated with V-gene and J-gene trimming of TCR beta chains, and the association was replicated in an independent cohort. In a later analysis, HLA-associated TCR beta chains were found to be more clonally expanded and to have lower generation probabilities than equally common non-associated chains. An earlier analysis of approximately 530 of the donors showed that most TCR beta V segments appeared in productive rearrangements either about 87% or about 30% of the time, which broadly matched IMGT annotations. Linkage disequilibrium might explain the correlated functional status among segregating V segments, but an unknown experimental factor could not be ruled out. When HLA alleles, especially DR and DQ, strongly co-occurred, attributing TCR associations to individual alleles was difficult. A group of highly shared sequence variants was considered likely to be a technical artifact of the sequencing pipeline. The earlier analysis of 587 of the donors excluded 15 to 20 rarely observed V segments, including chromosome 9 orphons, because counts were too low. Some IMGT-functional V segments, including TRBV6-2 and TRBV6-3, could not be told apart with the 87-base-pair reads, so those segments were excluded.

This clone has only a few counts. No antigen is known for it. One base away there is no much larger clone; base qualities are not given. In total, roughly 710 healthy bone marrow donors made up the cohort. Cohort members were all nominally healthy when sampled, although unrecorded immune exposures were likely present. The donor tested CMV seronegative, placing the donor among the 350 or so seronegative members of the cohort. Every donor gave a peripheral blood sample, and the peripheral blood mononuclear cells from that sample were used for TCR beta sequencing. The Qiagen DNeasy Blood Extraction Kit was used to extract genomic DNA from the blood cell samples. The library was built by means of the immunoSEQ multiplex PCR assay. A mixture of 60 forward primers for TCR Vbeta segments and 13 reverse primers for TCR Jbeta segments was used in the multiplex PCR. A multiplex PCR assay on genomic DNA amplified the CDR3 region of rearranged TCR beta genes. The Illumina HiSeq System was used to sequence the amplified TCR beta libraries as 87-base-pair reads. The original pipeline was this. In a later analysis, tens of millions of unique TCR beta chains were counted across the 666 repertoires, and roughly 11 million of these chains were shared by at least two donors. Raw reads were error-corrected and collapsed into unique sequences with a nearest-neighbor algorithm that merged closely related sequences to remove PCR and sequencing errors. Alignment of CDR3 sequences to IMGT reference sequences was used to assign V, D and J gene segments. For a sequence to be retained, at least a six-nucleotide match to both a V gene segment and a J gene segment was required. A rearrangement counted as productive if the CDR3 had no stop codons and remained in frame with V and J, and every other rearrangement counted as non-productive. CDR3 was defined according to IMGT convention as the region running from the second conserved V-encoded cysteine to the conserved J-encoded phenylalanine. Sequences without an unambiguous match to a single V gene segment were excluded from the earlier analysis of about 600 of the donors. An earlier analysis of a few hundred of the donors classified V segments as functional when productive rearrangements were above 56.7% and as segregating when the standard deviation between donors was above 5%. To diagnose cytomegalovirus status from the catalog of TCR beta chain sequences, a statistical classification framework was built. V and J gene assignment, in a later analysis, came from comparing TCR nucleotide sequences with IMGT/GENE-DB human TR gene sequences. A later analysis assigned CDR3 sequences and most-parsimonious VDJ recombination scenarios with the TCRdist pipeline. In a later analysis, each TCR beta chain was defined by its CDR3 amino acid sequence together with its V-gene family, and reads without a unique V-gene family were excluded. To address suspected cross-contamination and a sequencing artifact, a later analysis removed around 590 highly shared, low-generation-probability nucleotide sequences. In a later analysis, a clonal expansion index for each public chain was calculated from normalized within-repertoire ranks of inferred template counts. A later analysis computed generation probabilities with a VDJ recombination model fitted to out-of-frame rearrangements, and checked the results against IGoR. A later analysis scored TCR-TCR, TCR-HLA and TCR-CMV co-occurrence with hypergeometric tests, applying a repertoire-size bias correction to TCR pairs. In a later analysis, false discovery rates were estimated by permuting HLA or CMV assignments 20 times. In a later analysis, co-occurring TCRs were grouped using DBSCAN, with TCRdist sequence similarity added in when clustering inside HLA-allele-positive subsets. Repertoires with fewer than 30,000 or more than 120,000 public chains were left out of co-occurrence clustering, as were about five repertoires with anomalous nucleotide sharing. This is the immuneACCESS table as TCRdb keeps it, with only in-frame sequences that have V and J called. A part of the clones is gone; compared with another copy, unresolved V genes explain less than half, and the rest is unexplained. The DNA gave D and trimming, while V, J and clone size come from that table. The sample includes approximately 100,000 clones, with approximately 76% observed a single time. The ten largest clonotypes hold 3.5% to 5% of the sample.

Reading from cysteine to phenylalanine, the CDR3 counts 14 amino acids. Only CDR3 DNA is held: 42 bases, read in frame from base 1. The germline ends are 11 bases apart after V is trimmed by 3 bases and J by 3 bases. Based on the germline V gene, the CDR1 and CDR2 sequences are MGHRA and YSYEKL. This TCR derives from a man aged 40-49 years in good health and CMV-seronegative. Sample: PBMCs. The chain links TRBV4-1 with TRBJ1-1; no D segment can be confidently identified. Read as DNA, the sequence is TGCGCCAGCAGCCAGAGGGTGGGCCACACTGAAGCTTTCTTT. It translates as CASSQRVGHTEAFF.